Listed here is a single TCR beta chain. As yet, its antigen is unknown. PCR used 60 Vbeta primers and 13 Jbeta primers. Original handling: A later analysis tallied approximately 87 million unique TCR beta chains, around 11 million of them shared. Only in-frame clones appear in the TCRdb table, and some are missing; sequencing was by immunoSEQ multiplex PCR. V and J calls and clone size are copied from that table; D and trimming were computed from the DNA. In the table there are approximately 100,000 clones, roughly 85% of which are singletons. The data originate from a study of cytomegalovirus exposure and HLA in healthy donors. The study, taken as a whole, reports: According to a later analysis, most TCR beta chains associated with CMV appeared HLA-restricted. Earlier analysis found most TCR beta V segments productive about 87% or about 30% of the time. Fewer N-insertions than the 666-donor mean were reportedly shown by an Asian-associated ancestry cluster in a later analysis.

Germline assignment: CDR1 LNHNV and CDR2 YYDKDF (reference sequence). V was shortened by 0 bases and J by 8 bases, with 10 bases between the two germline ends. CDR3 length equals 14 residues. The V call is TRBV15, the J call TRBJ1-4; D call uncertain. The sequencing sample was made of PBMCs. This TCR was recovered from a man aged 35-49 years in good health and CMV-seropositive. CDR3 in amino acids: CATSREGLGEKLFF. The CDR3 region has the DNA TGTGCCACCAGCAGAGAAGGCTTGGGCGAAAAACTGTTTTTT.